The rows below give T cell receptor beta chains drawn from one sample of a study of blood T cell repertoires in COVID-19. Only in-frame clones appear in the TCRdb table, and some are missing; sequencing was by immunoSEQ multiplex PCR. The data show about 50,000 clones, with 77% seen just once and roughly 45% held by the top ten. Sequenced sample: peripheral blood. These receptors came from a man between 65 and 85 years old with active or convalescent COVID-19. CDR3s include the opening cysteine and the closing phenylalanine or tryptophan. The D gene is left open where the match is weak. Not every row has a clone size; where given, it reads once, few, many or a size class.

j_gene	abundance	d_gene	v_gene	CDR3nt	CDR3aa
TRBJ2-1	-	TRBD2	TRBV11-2	TGTGCCAGCAGCTTAGCGGGAGGGCCGGGAAATGAGCAGTTCTTC	CASSLAGGPGNEQFF
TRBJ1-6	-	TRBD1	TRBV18	TGTGCCAGCTCAACCGACAGGGGGAATTCACCCCTCCACTTT	CASSTDRGNSPLHF
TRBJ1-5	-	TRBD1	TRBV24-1	TGTGCCACCAGTGCCCAACCCGGGACAGCCCAGCATTTT	CATSAQPGTAQHF
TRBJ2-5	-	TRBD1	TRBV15	TGTGCCACCAGCAGCGGACAGGACCAAGAGACCCAGTACTTC	CATSSGQDQETQYF
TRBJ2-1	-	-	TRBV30	TGTGCCCGTGCTTCTAAAGGGGGCTCCTACAATGAGCAGTTCTTC	CARASKGGSYNEQFF
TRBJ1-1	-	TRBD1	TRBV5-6	TGTGCCAGCAGCTCGACAGGGACGCACACTGAAGCTTTCTTT	CASSSTGTHTEAFF
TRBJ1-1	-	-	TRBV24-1	TGTGCCACCAGTGATCCCTCCCCCACTGAAGCTTTCTTT	CATSDPSPTEAFF
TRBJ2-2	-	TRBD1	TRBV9	TGTGCCAGCAGCGTCCGGGACAGGGTTACCGGGGAGCTGTTTTTT	CASSVRDRVTGELFF
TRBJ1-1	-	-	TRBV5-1	TGCGCCAGCAGCTTTTCAGGGGACACAGCGAACACTGAAGCTTTCTTT	CASSFSGDTANTEAFF
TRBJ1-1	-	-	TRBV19	TGTGCCAGTCTGGACAGAAAGAACACTGAAGCTTTCTTT	CASLDRKNTEAFF
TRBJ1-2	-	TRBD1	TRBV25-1	TGTGCCAGCAGCGACTCCGGGACAGCAATCTATGGCTACACCTTC	CASSDSGTAIYGYTF
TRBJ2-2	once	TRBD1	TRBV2	TGTGCCAGCAGTTGGACAGGGAGTAGAACCGGGGAGCTGTTTTTT	CASSWTGSRTGELFF
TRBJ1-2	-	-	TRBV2	TGTGCCAGCAGTGGTCAGGGAGGCTATGGCTACACCTTC	CASSGQGGYGYTF
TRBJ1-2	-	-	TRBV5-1	TGCGCCAGCAGCTTGCAGGGTAATACTAACTATGGCTACACCTTC	CASSLQGNTNYGYTF
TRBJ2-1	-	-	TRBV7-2	TGTGCCAGCAGCCAATCTGCAGGTGCTACCTACAATGAGCAGTTCTTC	CASSQSAGATYNEQFF
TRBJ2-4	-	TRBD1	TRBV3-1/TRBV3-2	TGTGCCAGCAGCCCCTCCGGGACAGGGCGGAACATTCAGTACTTC	CASSPSGTGRNIQYF
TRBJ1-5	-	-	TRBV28	TGTGCCAGCAGTTCCCTTTCGACAGGCAATCAGCCCCAGCATTTT	CASSSLSTGNQPQHF
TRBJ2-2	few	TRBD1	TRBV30	TGTGCCTGGGACAGGGGATCTAACACCGGGGAGCTGTTTTTT	CAWDRGSNTGELFF
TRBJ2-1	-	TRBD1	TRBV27	TGTGCCAGCCGTGAACAGGGGGCCGGTGAGCAGTTCTTC	CASREQGAGEQFF
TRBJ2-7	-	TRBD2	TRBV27	TGTGCCAGCAGTTTCCGGGGGCCAGCGGGAGGCTCCTACGAGCAGTACTTC	CASSFRGPAGGSYEQYF
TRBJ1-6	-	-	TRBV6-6	TGTGCCAGCAGTAATCAGGGGTACTCCTATAATTCACCCCTCCACTTT	CASSNQGYSYNSPLHF
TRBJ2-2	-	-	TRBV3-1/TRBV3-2	TGTGCCAGCCGTCAGGGGAGGAACACCGGGGAGCTGTTTTTT	CASRQGRNTGELFF
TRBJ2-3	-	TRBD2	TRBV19	TGTGCCAGTAGCCGGGGGACTAGCGGGGGCACAGATACGCAGTATTTT	CASSRGTSGGTDTQYF
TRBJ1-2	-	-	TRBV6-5	TGTGCCAGCAGTTACTCGAGCTCCCCGGATGGCTACACCTTC	CASSYSSSPDGYTF
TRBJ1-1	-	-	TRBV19	TGTGCCAGTAGTATCGGACAGCTCAACACTGAAGCTTTCTTT	CASSIGQLNTEAFF
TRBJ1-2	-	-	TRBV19	TGTGCCAGTAGTATTCAGGCCTACTATGGCTACACCTTC	CASSIQAYYGYTF
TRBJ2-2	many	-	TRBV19	TGTGCCAGTAGTCCCGGGACTTCCAACACCGGGGAGCTGTTTTTT	CASSPGTSNTGELFF
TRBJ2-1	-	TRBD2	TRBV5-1	TGCGCCAGCAGATTGACTAGCGGGGTCTCCTACAATGAGCAGTTCTTC	CASRLTSGVSYNEQFF
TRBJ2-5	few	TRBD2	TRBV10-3	TGTGCCATCAGTGACCTAGCGGGGGGCCTTTTCCAAGAGACCCAGTACTTC	CAISDLAGGLFQETQYF
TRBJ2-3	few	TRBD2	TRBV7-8	TGTGCCAGCAGCTTAAATAGCGGGAGAACAGATACGCAGTATTTT	CASSLNSGRTDTQYF
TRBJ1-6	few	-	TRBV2	TGTGCCAGCACTCCAACGGGCAGGGAGGATTCACCCCTCCACTTT	CASTPTGREDSPLHF
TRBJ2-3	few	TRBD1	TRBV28	TGTGCCAGCAGTTTGGGACAGGGTCTCGATACGCAGTATTTT	CASSLGQGLDTQYF
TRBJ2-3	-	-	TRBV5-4	TGTGCCAGCAGCTTCTCTGGGGCGACAGATACGCAGTATTTT	CASSFSGATDTQYF
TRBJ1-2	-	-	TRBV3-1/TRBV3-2	TGTGCCAGCAGCCCCCTAAGGGGGAAGAGTGGCTACACCTTC	CASSPLRGKSGYTF
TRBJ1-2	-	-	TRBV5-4	TGTGCCAGCAGCGGCCGGGTACAGGGCCGACCTAACTATGGCTACACCTTC	CASSGRVQGRPNYGYTF
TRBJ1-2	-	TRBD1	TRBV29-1	TGCAGCGCAGGACAGGGGGACTATGGCTACACCTTC	CSAGQGDYGYTF
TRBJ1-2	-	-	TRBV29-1	TGCAGCGTTGAAATGCAGGGGAAAGGAGGCTACACCTTC	CSVEMQGKGGYTF
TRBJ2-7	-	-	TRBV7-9	TGTGCCAGCAGCTCCTACAGCTACGAGCAGTACTTC	CASSSYSYEQYF
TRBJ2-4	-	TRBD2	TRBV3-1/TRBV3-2	TGTGCCAGCAGCCAAGTAGCGGGGGGCCTGGGGGCCAAAAACATTCAGTACTTC	CASSQVAGGLGAKNIQYF
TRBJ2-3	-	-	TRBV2	TGTGCCAGCAGTGAAGACTACCCCCTTGCGCAGTATTTT	CASSEDYPLAQYF
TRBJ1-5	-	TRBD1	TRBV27	TGTGCCAGCAGTTTGGGACAGGGATTTGGCAATCAGCCCCAGCATTTT	CASSLGQGFGNQPQHF
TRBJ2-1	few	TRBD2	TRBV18	TGTGCCAGCTCACCCTGGACTAGCAATGAGCAGTTCTTC	CASSPWTSNEQFF
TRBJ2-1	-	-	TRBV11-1	TGTGCCAGCAGCTTACTCCGCAATGAGCAGTTCTTC	CASSLLRNEQFF
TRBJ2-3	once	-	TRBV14	TGTGCCAGCAGCCAAGACCGGGCAGGGGGGCCCACAGATACGCAGTATTTT	CASSQDRAGGPTDTQYF
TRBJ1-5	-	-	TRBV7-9	TGTGCCAGCAGCGGTGACAGTGCAACCAATCAGCCCCAGCATTTT	CASSGDSATNQPQHF